This T cell receptor (beta chain) appears in the sequencing data of a study of blood T cell repertoires in COVID-19. This clone was seen only once. Sequencing used immunoSEQ multiplex PCR; TCRdb keeps in-frame clones, though not all of them. The data contain about 260,000 clones, 88% of them seen just once; the ten biggest clones take up 10%. V was pared by 5 bases and J by 2 bases, with 5 bases of the junction left unmatched. The CDR3 is 15 residues long. Per germline, CDR1 SNHLY and CDR2 FYNNEI. Input material: peripheral blood. The chain links TRBV2 to TRBJ2-1; 8 bases match TRBD2. The TCR comes from a woman in her 70s with COVID-19, enrolled during active disease. In nucleotides, the CDR3 is TGTGCCAGCAGTCCAGCGGGAGATGCCTACAATGAGCAGTTCTTC. Its protein product is CASSPAGDAYNEQFF.